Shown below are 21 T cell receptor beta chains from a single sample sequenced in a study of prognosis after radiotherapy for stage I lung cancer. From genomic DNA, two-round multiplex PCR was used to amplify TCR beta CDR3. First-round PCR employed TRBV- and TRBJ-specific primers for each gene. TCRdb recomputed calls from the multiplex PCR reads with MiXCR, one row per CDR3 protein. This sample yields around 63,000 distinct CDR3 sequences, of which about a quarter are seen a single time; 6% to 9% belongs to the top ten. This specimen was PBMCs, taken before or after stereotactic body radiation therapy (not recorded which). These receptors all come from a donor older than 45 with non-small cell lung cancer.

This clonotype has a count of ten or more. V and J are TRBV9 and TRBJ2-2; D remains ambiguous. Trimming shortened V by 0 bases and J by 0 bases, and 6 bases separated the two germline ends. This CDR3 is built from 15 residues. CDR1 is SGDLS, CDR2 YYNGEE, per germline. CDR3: CASSVGRTNTGELFF. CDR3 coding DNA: TGTGCCAGCAGCGTAGGGCGGACGAACACCGGGGAGCTGTTTTTT.

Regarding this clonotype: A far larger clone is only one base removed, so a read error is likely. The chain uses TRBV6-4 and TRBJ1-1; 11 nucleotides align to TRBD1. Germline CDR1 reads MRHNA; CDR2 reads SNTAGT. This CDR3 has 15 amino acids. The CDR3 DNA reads TGTGCCAGCAGTGGTACCGGGACAGGGGGTACTGAATCTTTCTTT. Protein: CASSGTGTGGTESFF.

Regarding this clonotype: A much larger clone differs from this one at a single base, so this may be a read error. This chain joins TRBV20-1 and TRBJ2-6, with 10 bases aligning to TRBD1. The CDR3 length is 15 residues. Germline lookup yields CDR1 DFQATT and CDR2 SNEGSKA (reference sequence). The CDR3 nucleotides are TGCAGTGCTCCGAGACAGGGGGCGAGGGCCAGCGTCCTGACTTTC. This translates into CSAPRQGARASVLTF.

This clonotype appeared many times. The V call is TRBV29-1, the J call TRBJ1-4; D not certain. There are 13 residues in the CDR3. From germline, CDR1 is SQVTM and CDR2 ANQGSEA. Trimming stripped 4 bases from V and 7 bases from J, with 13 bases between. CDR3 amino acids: CSVGRVDGEKLFF. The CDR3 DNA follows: TGCAGCGTTGGAAGGGTTGACGGTGAAAAACTGTTTTTT. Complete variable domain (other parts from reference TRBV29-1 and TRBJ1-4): SAVISQKPSRDICQRGTSLTIQCQVDSQVTMMFWYRQQPGQSLTLIATANQGSEATYESGFVIDKFPISRPNLTFSTLTVSNMSPEDSSIYLCSVGRVDGEKLFFGSGTQLSVL.

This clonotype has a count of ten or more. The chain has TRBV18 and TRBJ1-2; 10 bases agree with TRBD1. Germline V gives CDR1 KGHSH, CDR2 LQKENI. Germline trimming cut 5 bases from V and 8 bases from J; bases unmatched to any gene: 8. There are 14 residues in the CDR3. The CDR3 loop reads CASSEMGQGTGYTF. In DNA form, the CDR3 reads TGTGCCAGCTCAGAGATGGGACAGGGGACAGGCTACACCTTC.

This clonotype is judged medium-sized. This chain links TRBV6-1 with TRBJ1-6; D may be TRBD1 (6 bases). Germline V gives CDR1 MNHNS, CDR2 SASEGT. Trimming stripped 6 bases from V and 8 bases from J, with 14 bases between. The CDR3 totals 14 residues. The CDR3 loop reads CASSVTGFDSPLHF. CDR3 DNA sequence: TGTGCCAGCAGCGTCACAGGGTTCGATTCACCCCTCCACTTT.

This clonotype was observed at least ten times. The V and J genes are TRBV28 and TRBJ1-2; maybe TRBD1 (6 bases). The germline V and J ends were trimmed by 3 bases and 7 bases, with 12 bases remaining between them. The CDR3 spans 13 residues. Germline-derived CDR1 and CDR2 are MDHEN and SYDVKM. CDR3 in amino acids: CASSFNRASGYTF. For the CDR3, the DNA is TGTGCCAGCAGTTTTAACAGGGCCAGTGGCTACACCTTC.

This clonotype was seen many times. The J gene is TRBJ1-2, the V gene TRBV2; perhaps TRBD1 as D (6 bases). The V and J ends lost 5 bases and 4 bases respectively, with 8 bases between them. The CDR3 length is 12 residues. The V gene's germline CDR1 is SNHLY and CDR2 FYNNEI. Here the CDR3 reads CASSSDSYGYTF. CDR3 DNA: TGTGCCAGCAGTTCGGACAGCTATGGCTACACCTTC.

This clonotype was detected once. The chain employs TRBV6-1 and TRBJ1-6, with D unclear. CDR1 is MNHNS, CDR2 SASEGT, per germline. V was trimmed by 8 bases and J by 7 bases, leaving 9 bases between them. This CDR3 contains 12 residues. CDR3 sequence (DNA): TGTGCCAGCGACGGAACAAATTCACCCCTCCACTTT. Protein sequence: CASDGTNSPLHF.

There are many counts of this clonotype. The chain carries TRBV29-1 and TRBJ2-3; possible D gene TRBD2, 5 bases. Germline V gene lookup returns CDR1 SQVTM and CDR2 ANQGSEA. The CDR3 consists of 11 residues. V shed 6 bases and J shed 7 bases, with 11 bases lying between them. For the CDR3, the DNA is TGCAGCGTGGGAGATCTGAATACGCAGTATTTT. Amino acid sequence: CSVGDLNTQYF.

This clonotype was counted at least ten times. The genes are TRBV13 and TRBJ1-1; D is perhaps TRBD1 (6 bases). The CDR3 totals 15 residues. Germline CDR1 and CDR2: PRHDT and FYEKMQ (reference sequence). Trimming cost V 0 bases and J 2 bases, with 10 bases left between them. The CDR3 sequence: CASSLGAQGNTEAFF. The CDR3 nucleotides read TGTGCCAGCAGCTTAGGTGCACAGGGAAACACTGAAGCTTTCTTT.

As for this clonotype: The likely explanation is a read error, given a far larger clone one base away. The CDR3 here is CASSYGGAEANVLTF. As DNA, the CDR3 is TGTGCCAGCAGTTACGGGGGGGCTGAGGCCAACGTCCTGACTTTC. The chain combines TRBV6-2 or TRBV6-3 with TRBJ2-6; D may be TRBD2 (7 bases). The CDR3 is 15 residues long. Germline assignment: CDR1 MNHEY and CDR2 SVGEGT. Trimming shortened V by 2 bases and J by 6 bases, and 11 bases separated the two germline ends.

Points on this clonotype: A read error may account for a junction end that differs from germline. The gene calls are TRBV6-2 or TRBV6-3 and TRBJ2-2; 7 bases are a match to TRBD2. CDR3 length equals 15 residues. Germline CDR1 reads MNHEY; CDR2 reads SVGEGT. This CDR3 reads CARSYQPGGTGELFF. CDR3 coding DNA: TGTGCCAGAAGTTACCAGCCCGGGGGGACCGGGGAGCTGTTTTTT.

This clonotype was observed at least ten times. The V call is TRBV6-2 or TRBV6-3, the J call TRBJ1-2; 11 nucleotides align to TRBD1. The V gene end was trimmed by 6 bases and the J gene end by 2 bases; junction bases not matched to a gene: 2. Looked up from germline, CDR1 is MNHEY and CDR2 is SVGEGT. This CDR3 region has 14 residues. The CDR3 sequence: CASRGQGENYGYTF. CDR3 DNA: TGTGCCAGCAGGGGACAGGGGGAGAACTATGGCTACACCTTC.

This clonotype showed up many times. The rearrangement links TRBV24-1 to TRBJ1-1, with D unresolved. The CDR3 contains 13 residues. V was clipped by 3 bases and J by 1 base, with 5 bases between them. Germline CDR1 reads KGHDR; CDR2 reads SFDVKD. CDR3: CATSDPKNTEAFF. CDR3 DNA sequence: TGTGCCACCAGTGATCCCAAGAACACTGAAGCTTTCTTT.

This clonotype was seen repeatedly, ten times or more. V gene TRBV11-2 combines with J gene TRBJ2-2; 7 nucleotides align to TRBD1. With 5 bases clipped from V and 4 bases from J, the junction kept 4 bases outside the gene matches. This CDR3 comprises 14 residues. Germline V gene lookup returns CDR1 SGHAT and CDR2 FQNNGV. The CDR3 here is CASSPDRATGELFF. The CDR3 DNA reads TGTGCCAGCAGCCCCGACAGGGCCACCGGGGAGCTGTTTTTT. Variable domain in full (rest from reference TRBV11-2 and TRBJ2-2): EAGVAQSPRYKIIEKRQSVAFWCNPISGHATLYWYQQILGQGPKLLIQFQNNGVVDDSQLPKDRFSAERLKGVDSTLKIQPAKLEDSAVYLCASSPDRATGELFFGEGSRLTVL.

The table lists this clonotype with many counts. The CDR3 nucleotides are TGTGCCAGCGGGCAGGGCGCTAGCAATGAGCAGTTCTTC. Translation gives CASGQGASNEQFF. The chain joins TRBV5-5 to TRBJ2-1; perhaps TRBD1 as D (5 bases). Trimming took 7 bases from V and 6 from J, leaving 14 bases between them. The CDR3 extends over 13 amino acids. Germline CDR1 is SGHKS and CDR2 is YYEKEE (reference sequence).

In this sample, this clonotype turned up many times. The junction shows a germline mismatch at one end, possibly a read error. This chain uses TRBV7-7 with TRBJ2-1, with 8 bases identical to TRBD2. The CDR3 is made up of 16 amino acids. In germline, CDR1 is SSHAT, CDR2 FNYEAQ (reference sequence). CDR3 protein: CASSFGIQRGNNEQFF. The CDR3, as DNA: TGTGCTAGCAGCTTCGGGATCCAGCGGGGGAACAATGAGCAGTTCTTC.

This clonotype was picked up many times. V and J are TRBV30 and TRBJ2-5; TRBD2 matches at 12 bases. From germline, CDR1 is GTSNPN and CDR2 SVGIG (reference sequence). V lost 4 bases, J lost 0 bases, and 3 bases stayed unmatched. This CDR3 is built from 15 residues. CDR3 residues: CAWIGLAGNQETQYF. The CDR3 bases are TGTGCCTGGATAGGACTAGCGGGGAACCAAGAGACCCAGTACTTC.

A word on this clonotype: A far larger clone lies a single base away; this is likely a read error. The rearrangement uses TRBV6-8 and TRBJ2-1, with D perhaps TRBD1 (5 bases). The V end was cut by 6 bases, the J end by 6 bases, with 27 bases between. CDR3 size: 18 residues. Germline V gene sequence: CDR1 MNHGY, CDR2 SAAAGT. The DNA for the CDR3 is TGTGCCAGCAGGCAACTTCCATCCGACAGTGCTCGTGGCAATGAGCAGTTCTTC. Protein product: CASRQLPSDSARGNEQFF.

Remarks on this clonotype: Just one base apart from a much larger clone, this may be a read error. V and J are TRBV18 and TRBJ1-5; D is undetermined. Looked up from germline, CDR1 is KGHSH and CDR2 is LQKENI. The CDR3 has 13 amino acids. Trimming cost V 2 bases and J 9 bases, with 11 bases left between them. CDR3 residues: CASSPDLGRPQHF. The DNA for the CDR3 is TGTGCCAGCTCACCAGATCTGGGTCGGCCCCAGCATTTT.